This T cell receptor beta chain is drawn from a study of T cell responses to AZD1222 COVID-19 vaccine. Findings and limits, study-wide: Without day 14 samples, only post-peak T cell repertoires were studied.

There are 17 residues in the CDR3. Trimming shortened V by 0 bases and J by 5 bases, and 14 bases separated the two germline ends. Germline lookup yields CDR1 MGHRA and CDR2 YSYEKL. With respect to this clone: Its specificity is not known.

The table came from immunoSEQ multiplex PCR; TCRdb's copy has only in-frame clones and leaves some out. The sample holds approximately 140,000 clones, roughly nine tenths seen once. Pooling was applied to second doses at about 4 or about 12 weeks. The source of this sequence is an adult who received the AZD1222 COVID-19 vaccine. This rearrangement joins TRBV4-1 to TRBJ1-6; D gene unclear. The sample in question was peripheral blood, obtained 28 days after the second AZD1222 dose. CDR3 nucleotides: TGCGCCAGCAGCCAAGACGGCGTTGGGCTCGATAATTCACCCCTCCACTTT. Translation: CASSQDGVGLDNSPLHF.